This T cell receptor (beta chain) came from a study of shared clonotypes between healthy human individuals. Study-wide context: Plates per donor: three CD4 naive, three CD4 memory, two CD8 naive, one CD8 memory. Points from the study as a whole: Several donors held approximately 4.6% of naive CD4 clonotypes in common. Clonotypes shared by all four donors outscored non-shared clonotypes in generation probability.

Clones were sequenced by immunoSEQ multiplex PCR, and TCRdb holds only the in-frame ones, with some missing. The table includes hundreds of thousands of clones, roughly 96% detected once. CD45RO-negative cells were positively selected for CCR7, leaving out terminally differentiated effector memory CD45RA+ cells. Caucasian adults residing in Nashville, Tennessee made up all the donors. The germline gives CDR1 ENHRY, CDR2 SYGVKD. CDR3 length: 12 amino acids. Details on this clone: Its antigen is unidentified.

The sample comprised naive CD8+ T cells sorted from blood. The V call is TRBV10-3, the J call TRBJ2-2; 8 bases map to TRBD2. The clonotype originates from a man aged 25 to 45 in good health. The CDR3 region is CVGGGSTGELFF. CDR3 bases: TGTGTCGGCGGGGGGAGCACCGGGGAGCTGTTTTTT.